This TCR beta chain was identified during a study of blood T cell repertoires in COVID-19. Study-level background: Sites across the United States, Italy and Spain contributed samples from acute and convalescent COVID-19. Nucleic acid was either cDNA or gDNA, and it came from T cells, B-cell-depleted T cells, or PBMCs.

In the original processing: From reference gene primer amplification, estimates of nucleated cell counts were derived. Sequencing used immunoSEQ multiplex PCR; TCRdb keeps in-frame clones, though not all of them. V, J and clone size derive from that table, while D and trimming were established from the DNA sequence. The sample has 150,000 to 200,000 clones; roughly 78% are singletons. CDR3 length: 11 residues. The germline V gene encodes CDR1 SNHLY and CDR2 FYNNEI. Trimming left V 10 bases short and J 4 bases short, with 8 bases between. The chain links TRBV2 to TRBJ2-1; D gene uncertain. The sequenced sample was peripheral blood. The receptor was isolated from a woman older than 75 with active or convalescent COVID-19. The DNA of the CDR3 is TGTGCCACACAGCTGTACAATGAGCAGTTCTTC. Protein sequence: CATQLYNEQFF.